This TCR beta chain was found in a study of T cells expressing NK-cell markers. TCRdb re-called the 5' RACE reads; every CDR3 protein appears as one record, without DNA. The listing contains fewer than 18,000 distinct CDR3 sequences. There are 15 residues in the CDR3. Germline assignment: CDR1 ENHRY and CDR2 SYGVKD. This sequence was found in a man aged 18-75 years in good health. The V call is TRBV10-3, the J call TRBJ2-1; the D call of TRBD2 rests on TCRdb alone, since no DNA is present to check it. The specimen was blood T cells: a sorted CD56 or NKG2C T cell subset, CD4+ or CD8+ T cells, or bulk PBMC T cells (not recorded which). CDR3 amino acids: CATRTSGSGVSEQFF.